Detailed here is one T cell receptor beta chain. In the authors' workflow: Amplification of reference gene primers was used by the study to estimate nucleated cell counts. Only in-frame clones appear in the TCRdb table, and some are missing; sequencing was by immunoSEQ multiplex PCR. Clonal size and the V and J genes are those of that table, whereas D and trimming came from the DNA. The sample carries about 74,000 clones, 70% to 90% recorded once. The sample belongs to a study of blood T cell repertoires in COVID-19. Across the whole study: Acute-phase and convalescent COVID-19 samples originated in the United States, Italy and Spain. PBMCs, B-cell-depleted T cells, or T cells provided the cDNA or gDNA that made up the material.

Sequencing used peripheral blood. The TCR was taken from a woman older than 75 with active or convalescent COVID-19.

The CDR3 nucleotides are TGCGCCAGCAGCTTGTCGGCGGGCTACGGGGAGCTGTTTTTT. Amino acids: CASSLSAGYGELFF. This chain links TRBV5-1 with TRBJ2-2; possible D gene TRBD2, 5 bases. Per germline, CDR1 SGHRS and CDR2 YFSETQ. The V end was cut by 1 base, the J end by 7 bases, with 11 bases between. CDR3 length: 14 amino acids.